The source of this T cell receptor beta chain is a study of breast tumors, draining lymph nodes, adjacent tissues. TCRdb re-analysed the multiplex PCR reads in MiXCR, keeping a single row per CDR3 protein. Altogether about 180,000 distinct CDR3 sequences are present, roughly a third being singletons, with the ten largest covering approximately 4.3%. This clonotype was counted many times. Its target is not known. Samples came from axillary lymph nodes draining the breast cancer. Overall study findings and caveats: Compared with basal-like, luminal-like tumors shared significantly more repertoire with nontumor tissue.

This CDR3 has 15 residues. V trimming: 4 bases; J trimming: 5 bases; junction bases outside the gene matches: 12. Germline loops: CDR1 SGDLS, CDR2 YYNGEE. The V call is TRBV9, the J call TRBJ2-7; TRBD2 aligns across 7 bases. The source is a female donor with breast cancer. Some clones in this sample may be carry-over from other donors' samples. The sample comprised axillary lymph node tissue. The CDR3 sequence is CASSHPRGSGDEQYF. CDR3 nucleotides: TGTGCCAGCAGCCACCCGCGCGGGAGCGGTGACGAGCAGTACTTC.